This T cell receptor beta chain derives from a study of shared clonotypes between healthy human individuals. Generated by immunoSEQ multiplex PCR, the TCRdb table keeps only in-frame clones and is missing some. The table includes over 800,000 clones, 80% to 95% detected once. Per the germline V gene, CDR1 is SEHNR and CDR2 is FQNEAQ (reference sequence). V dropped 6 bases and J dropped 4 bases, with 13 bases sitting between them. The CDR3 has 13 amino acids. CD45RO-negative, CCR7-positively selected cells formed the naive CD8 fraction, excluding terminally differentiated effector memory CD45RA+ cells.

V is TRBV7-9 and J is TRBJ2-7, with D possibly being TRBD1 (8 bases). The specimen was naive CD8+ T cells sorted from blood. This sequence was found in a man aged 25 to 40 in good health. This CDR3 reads CASRQQGGYEQYF. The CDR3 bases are TGTGCCAGCAGGCAACAGGGGGGGTACGAGCAGTACTTC.